These 29 T cell receptor beta chains were sequenced from one sample in a study of neoadjuvant anti-PD-1 for oral cavity cancer. Produced via immunoSEQ multiplex PCR; TCRdb's table is partial and in-frame only. The sample holds around 11,000 clones, 52% seen once. The starting material was tumor tissue, obtained before nivolumab (anti-PD-1) treatment. These receptor sequences come from a person between 40 and 80 years old with oral cavity squamous cell carcinoma.

The genes are TRBV11-3 and TRBJ2-1; 7 nucleotides match TRBD2. The CDR3 is 16 residues long. V lost 5 bases to trimming and J lost 5 bases; unmatched junction nucleotides: 12. Germline V gene data show CDR1 as SGHNT and CDR2 as YENEEA. The CDR3 loop is CASSKREGGGNNEQFF. In DNA form, the CDR3 reads TGTGCCAGCAGCAAGAGGGAGGGCGGGGGAAACAATGAGCAGTTCTTC.

This sequence joins TRBV10-1 and TRBJ1-2; 7 bases fit TRBD1. Per germline, CDR1 WNHNN and CDR2 SYGVQD (reference sequence). Trimming took 6 bases from V and 6 from J; bases not matched to a gene: 10. The CDR3 totals 14 residues. As DNA, the CDR3 is TGCGCCAGCAGAGACCGTGACAGGGTGGATGGCTACACCTTC. It codes for CASRDRDRVDGYTF.

This sequence joins TRBV6-4 and TRBJ2-6; no definite D call. The germline CDR1 and CDR2 sequences are MRHNA and SNTAGT. V was pared by 0 bases and J by 1 base, with 4 bases between. The CDR3 totals 15 residues. CDR3: CASSDSSSGANVLTF. The CDR3 DNA is TGTGCCAGCAGTGACTCTTCTTCTGGGGCCAACGTCCTGACTTTC.

The V call is TRBV19, the J call TRBJ2-7; 8 bases map to TRBD2. Unmatched junction bases numbered 9, after V lost 10 bases and J lost 4 bases. The CDR3 is 13 residues long. CDR1 is LNHDA and CDR2 is SQIVND in the germline V gene (reference sequence). The CDR3 sequence is CATDSGEAYEQYF. CDR3 nucleotide sequence: TGTGCCACCGATAGCGGGGAGGCTTACGAGCAGTACTTC.

The genes are TRBV10-1 and TRBJ2-3, with 7 bases lining up with TRBD1. This CDR3 is built from 13 residues. The V gene's germline CDR1 is WNHNN and CDR2 SYGVQD (reference sequence). After removal of 5 bases from V and 4 bases from J, the junction contained 3 bases not matched to a gene. CDR3 region: CASSRQGADTQYF. The CDR3 nucleotides read TGCGCCAGCAGTCGACAGGGTGCAGATACGCAGTATTTT.

This chain connects TRBV10-3 to TRBJ2-7, with TRBD2 matching 10 bases. After removal of 4 bases from V and 0 bases from J, the junction contained 0 bases not matched to a gene. This CDR3 is 14 amino acids long. Germline loops: CDR1 ENHRY, CDR2 SYGVKD. Here the CDR3 reads CAISGTSGSYEQYF. CDR3 sequence (DNA): TGTGCCATCAGTGGGACTAGCGGCTCCTACGAGCAGTACTTC.

CDR3 region: CASSLSRANEQFF. For the CDR3, the DNA is TGTGCCAGCAGCTTATCCCGGGCGAATGAGCAGTTCTTC. The gene calls are TRBV7-2 and TRBJ2-1; D is unclear. The CDR3 is made up of 13 amino acids. Germline V gene sequence: CDR1 SGHTA, CDR2 FQGNSA. V was cut by 2 bases and J by 7 bases, with 9 bases left in between. Full variable domain (missing parts from reference TRBV7-2 and TRBJ2-1): GAGVSQSPSNKVTEKGKDVELRCDPISGHTALYWYRQSLGQGLEFLIYFQGNSAPDKSGLPSDRFSAERTGGSVSTLTIQRTQQEDSAVYLCASSLSRANEQFFGPGTRLTVL.

This clone was counted only a few times. The CDR3 region is CASSDGTDNSPLHF. DNA for the CDR3: TGCGCCAGCAGTGATGGTACAGATAATTCACCCCTCCACTTT. The chain links TRBV10-2 to TRBJ1-6; no clear D. Trimming shortened V by 3 bases and J by 5 bases, and 8 bases separated the two germline ends. CDR3 length: 14 amino acids. Germline loops: CDR1 WSHSY, CDR2 SAAADI.

This chain links TRBV5-1 with TRBJ1-1; D not resolved. CDR3 length: 13 amino acids. Trimming took off 0 bases at V and 2 bases at J, with 5 bases between the two ends. The germline gives CDR1 SGHRS, CDR2 YFSETQ. The CDR3 reads CASSLEVNTEAFF. The CDR3 region has the DNA TGCGCCAGCAGCTTGGAAGTAAACACTGAAGCTTTCTTT.

The chain uses TRBV7-2 and TRBJ2-3; 7 nucleotides match TRBD2. The CDR3 loop spans 15 amino acids. Germline lookup yields CDR1 SGHTA and CDR2 FQGNSA. The junction had 10 bases not matched to a gene; V was cut back by 5 bases and J by 5 bases. The CDR3 DNA reads TGTGCCAGCAGCCTACAGTTGCGGGGGAAAGATACGCAGTATTTT. Protein sequence: CASSLQLRGKDTQYF.

This clone was counted only a few times. V gene TRBV7-2 combines with J gene TRBJ1-6; D is unresolved. CDR3 size: 15 residues. Germline CDR1 SGHTA, CDR2 FQGNSA. V was cut by 5 bases and J by 10 bases, with 18 bases left in between. The CDR3 region has the DNA TGTGCCAGCAGCGCAGCGGCCGGGAACAAATCACCCCTCCACTTT. It codes for CASSAAAGNKSPLHF.

V gene TRBV19 combines with J gene TRBJ1-6; 10 bases map to TRBD1. The CDR3 contains 14 residues. Germline CDR1 is LNHDA and CDR2 is SQIVND (reference sequence). Unmatched junction bases numbered 4, after V lost 5 bases and J lost 9 bases. The CDR3 region is CASSPGTGVSPLHF. The CDR3 region has the DNA TGTGCCAGTAGTCCAGGGACAGGGGTTTCACCCCTCCACTTT.

This clone appeared a single time. The rearrangement joins TRBV10-2 to TRBJ2-3; the D gene is possibly TRBD1 (6 bases). V lost 2 bases and J lost 5, with 8 bases in between. Germline V gene sequence: CDR1 WSHSY, CDR2 SAAADI. This CDR3 contains 13 residues. This chain's CDR3 is CASSEQGRDTQYF. The CDR3 nucleotides are TGCGCCAGCAGTGAGCAGGGGAGAGATACGCAGTATTTT.

The chain combines TRBV18 with TRBJ1-6; tentatively, D is TRBD1 (6 bases). Per germline, CDR1 KGHSH and CDR2 LQKENI. Trimming shortened V by 3 bases and J by 7 bases, and 13 bases separated the two germline ends. The CDR3 loop spans 15 amino acids. CDR3 sequence: CASSPQGRGNSPLHF. The CDR3 DNA reads as TGTGCCAGCTCACCCCAGGGCAGGGGAAATTCACCCCTCCACTTT.

This chain links TRBV5-1 with TRBJ1-1, with no clear D. The germline V and J ends were trimmed by 6 bases and 0 bases, with 15 bases remaining between them. The CDR3 totals 15 residues. Per the germline V gene, CDR1 is SGHRS and CDR2 is YFSETQ. The chain's CDR3 is CASKERGSMNTEAFF. CDR3 DNA sequence: TGCGCCAGCAAGGAGCGTGGGTCTATGAACACTGAAGCTTTCTTT.

This sequence joins TRBV12-5 and TRBJ2-1; 13 bases match TRBD2. The CDR3 covers 17 residues. Germline-derived CDR1 and CDR2 are LGHNT and FRNRAP. With 6 bases clipped from V and 10 bases from J, the junction kept 15 bases outside the gene matches. The CDR3 nucleotides are TGTGCTAGTGGCCCCAATTATGTCGGGACTAGCGGGGTGGAGCAGTTCTTC. Protein sequence: CASGPNYVGTSGVEQFF.

V and J are TRBV25-1 and TRBJ2-2; D is unresolved. Germline V gene data show CDR1 as MGHDK and CDR2 as SYGVNS. The CDR3 totals 12 residues. Trimming cost V 9 bases and J 5 bases, with 10 bases left between them. The CDR3 coding sequence is TGTGCCAGTCGTCTAATGACCGGGGAGCTGTTTTTT. Translation: CASRLMTGELFF.

This clone was seen only a few times. The genes are TRBV11-3 and TRBJ2-5, with D unresolved. Germline V gene lookup returns CDR1 SGHNT and CDR2 YENEEA. V dropped 1 base and J dropped 5 bases, with 11 bases sitting between them. CDR3 length: 14 amino acids. The CDR3 region has the DNA TGTGCCAGCAGCTTAGGGGTGTCTGTCGAGACCCAGTACTTC. It encodes CASSLGVSVETQYF.

This clone appeared a few times. The chain links TRBV27 to TRBJ1-2; no clear D gene. CDR1 and CDR2 (germline): MNHEY, SMNVEV (reference sequence). Trimming took 5 bases from V and 4 from J, leaving 8 bases between them. The CDR3 runs to 12 residues. CDR3 protein: CASSNTPYGYTF. The CDR3 region has the DNA TGTGCCAGCAGTAATACCCCCTATGGCTACACCTTC.

The chain carries TRBV5-1 and TRBJ1-2; D ambiguous. Looked up from germline, CDR1 is SGHRS and CDR2 is YFSETQ. The CDR3 consists of 13 residues. Between the trimmed V and J ends, which lost 4 bases and 1 base, there was a span of 8 bases. CDR3 sequence reads: CASSPGDNYGYTF. CDR3 DNA sequence: TGCGCCAGCAGCCCAGGAGATAACTATGGCTACACCTTC.

The chain links TRBV28 to TRBJ1-2; 10 bases fit TRBD1. The CDR3 is made up of 12 amino acids. J gave up 7 bases and V 5 bases, and 1 base lay outside the gene matches. The germline V gene has CDR1 MDHEN and CDR2 SYDVKM. CDR3 in amino acids: CASSGTGAGYTF. CDR3 in DNA: TGTGCCAGCAGTGGGACAGGGGCTGGCTACACCTTC.

The gene calls are TRBV5-8 and TRBJ2-6; D unresolved. V lost 5 bases and J 0 bases, leaving 6 bases between the germline ends. The CDR3 is made up of 14 amino acids. CDR1 is SGHTS, CDR2 YDEGEE, per germline. DNA for the CDR3: TGTGCCAGCAGTCCTTACTCTGGGGCCAACGTCCTGACTTTC. Translated, it gives CASSPYSGANVLTF. The whole variable domain, remainder taken from reference TRBV5-8 and TRBJ2-6, is EAGVTQSPTHLIKTRGQQATLRCSPISGHTSVYWYQQALGLGLQFLLWYDEGEERNRGNFPPRFSGRQFPNYSSELNVNALELEDSALYLCASSPYSGANVLTFGAGSRLTVL.

This chain joins TRBV7-9 and TRBJ1-1, with a tentative D call TRBD1 (5 bases). The CDR3 consists of 14 residues. V dropped 0 bases and J dropped 2 bases, with 7 bases sitting between them. Germline V CDR1 and CDR2: SEHNR, FQNEAQ (reference sequence). CDR3 nucleotides: TGTGCCAGCAGCTTAGCGGGGGGTAACACTGAAGCTTTCTTT. This codes for CASSLAGGNTEAFF.

The chain couples TRBV5-5 to TRBJ2-1, with unresolved D. V shed 0 bases and J shed 5 bases, with 6 bases lying between them. CDR1 and CDR2 (germline): SGHKS, YYEKEE (reference sequence). The CDR3 is 13 amino acids. CDR3 protein: CASSLGENNEQFF. The CDR3, as DNA: TGTGCCAGCAGCTTGGGGGAAAACAATGAGCAGTTCTTC.

The rearrangement links TRBV19 to TRBJ1-2, with 9 bases lining up with TRBD1. There are 18 residues in the CDR3. V shed 5 bases and J 1 base; nucleotides not matched to a gene: 14. Per the germline V gene, CDR1 is LNHDA and CDR2 is SQIVND (reference sequence). The chain's CDR3 is CASSSVTGTGSYNYGYTF. The CDR3 DNA is TGTGCCAGTAGTTCCGTAACCGGGACAGGGAGTTATAACTATGGCTACACCTTC.

This clone showed up just a few times. This rearrangement joins TRBV9 to TRBJ2-1; 11 bases map to TRBD2. CDR3 length equals 19 residues. From germline, CDR1 is SGDLS and CDR2 YYNGEE. V shed 0 bases and J 0 bases; nucleotides not matched to a gene: 8. CDR3 loop: CASSVDPTSGVSSYNEQFF. CDR3 bases: TGTGCCAGCAGCGTAGACCCGACTAGCGGGGTTAGCTCCTACAATGAGCAGTTCTTC.

The gene calls are TRBV5-1 and TRBJ1-6, with TRBD1 matching 9 bases. Germline loops: CDR1 SGHRS, CDR2 YFSETQ. The CDR3 is 18 residues long. Trimming cost V 4 bases and J 1 base; bases outside gene matches: 9. Here the CDR3 reads CASSLTGTGMSYNSPLHF. In DNA, the CDR3 is TGCGCCAGCAGCCTCACCGGGACAGGGATGTCCTATAATTCACCCCTCCACTTT.

The chain joins TRBV9 to TRBJ1-3; the D gene is possibly TRBD1 (6 bases). V lost 4 bases, J lost 2 bases, and 16 bases lay in between. The germline CDR1 and CDR2 sequences are SGDLS and YYNGEE. CDR3 length equals 16 residues. CDR3 amino acids: CASSRAVGGPGNTIYF. DNA for the CDR3: TGTGCCAGCAGCCGAGCAGTAGGGGGTCCTGGAAACACCATATATTTT.

The genes are TRBV7-8 and TRBJ1-6, with TRBD1 as a possible D gene (5 bases). The V gene lost 2 bases and the J gene lost 6 bases, with 8 bases spanning the gap. From germline, CDR1 is SGHVS and CDR2 FQNEAQ. The CDR3 is 14 residues long. CDR3 coding DNA: TGTGCCAGCAGCTTATGGGGACCTAATTCACCCCTCCACTTT. It specifies CASSLWGPNSPLHF.